This T cell receptor beta chain is drawn from a study of glioma-infiltrating T cells after dendritic cell vaccination. Across the study: Glioblastoma patients came from Phase I and II dendritic cell vaccination trials. Patients received three intradermal dendritic cell vaccine injections at biweekly intervals. The study's findings and limits: TCR clonality showed no direct relationship with survival. Longer survival after dendritic cell vaccination followed higher pretreatment TIL content.

Turning to this clone: The antigen remains unidentified.

This CDR3 is built from 15 residues. Germline-derived CDR1 and CDR2 are SGHVS and FQNEAQ. Trimming pared 1 base from V and 3 bases from J, leaving 13 bases between. Profiling relied on immunoSEQ multiplex PCR, and the TCRdb table lists in-frame clones only, not all of them. The sample yields about 95,000 clones, about 84% seen once. The chain links TRBV7-8 to TRBJ2-7; possible D gene TRBD2, 7 bases. This sample comprised blood, obtained before dendritic cell vaccination. This TCR came from a human donor with glioblastoma. This CDR3 is CASSLVEGGSYEQYF. In DNA form, the CDR3 reads TGTGCCAGCAGCTTAGTAGAGGGGGGGAGCTACGAGCAGTACTTC.